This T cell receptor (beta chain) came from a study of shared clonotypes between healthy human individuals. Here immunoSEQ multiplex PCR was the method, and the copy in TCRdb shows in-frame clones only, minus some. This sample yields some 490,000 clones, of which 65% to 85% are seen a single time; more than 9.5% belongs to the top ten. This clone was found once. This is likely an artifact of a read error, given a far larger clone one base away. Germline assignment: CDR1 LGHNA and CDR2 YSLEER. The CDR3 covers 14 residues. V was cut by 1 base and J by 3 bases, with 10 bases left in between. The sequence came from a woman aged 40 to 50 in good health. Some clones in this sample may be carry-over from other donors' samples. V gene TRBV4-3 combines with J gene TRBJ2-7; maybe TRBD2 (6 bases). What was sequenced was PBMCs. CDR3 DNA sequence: TGCGCCAGCAGCCAAGGTAGCGGAAACTACGAGCAGTACTTC. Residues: CASSQGSGNYEQYF.